Below, one T cell receptor (beta chain) is given with its context. This receptor's antigen is unknown. One base away there is no much larger clone; base qualities are not given. V lost 6 bases and J lost 3 bases; the stretch between them is 11 bases long. Taken from cysteine to phenylalanine, the CDR3 has 13 residues. The entry retains the CDR3 DNA only, 39 bases that are in frame from base 1. The germline V gene (reference sequence) yields SGHNT for CDR1 and YYREEE for CDR2. This entry belongs to a study of vaccination effects on CD4 cells after COVID-19 (dated by TCRdb to 2022 to 2024). General notes on the study: To identify antigen-specific CD4+ T cell clonotypes by their expansion, the ViraFEST assay first stimulated PBMC with viral peptide pools and then applied TCR sequencing. Three convalescent patients were sampled early (day +14) and late (day +241, +227, +161 respectively) after vaccination. Post-vaccine samples across the study were collected a median of 72 days after the second dose, with a range of 14 to 241. Each well held roughly 2 million PBMC cultured in IMDM containing roughly 4.9% human AB serum, 8.5 to 10 IU/ml IL-2 and gentamicin, along with approximately 10 ug/ml peptides. In both COVID-19 convalescent patients and infection-naive vaccine recipients, the study compared SARS-CoV-2 spike-specific CD4+ TCR repertoires from before mRNA vaccination with those from after it. Altogether, roughly 10 COVID-19 convalescent patients and 4 SARS-CoV-2-naive healthy vaccine recipients made up the full study. In the study, cultures from other donors were sequenced using the Oncomine TCR Beta short-read assay on an Illumina iSeq 100.

Results and caveats for the whole study, not just this receptor: Only a small number of convalescent patients were included, and no early post-infection timepoints were available, which limited the study. Clones induced by infection and clones induced by vaccination both contracted markedly at late timepoints after vaccination, which fits with T cell responses waning over time. In convalescent patients, the post-vaccine spike-reactive repertoire consisted mainly of new vaccine-induced clones, largely distinct from infection-induced clones.

Receptors were amplified or captured by the immunoSEQ multiplex PCR assay. DNA from the cultured and isolated CD4+ T cells underwent TCR beta CDR3 sequencing. In the source study's methods: The analysis removed non-productive TCR sequences, trimmed reads to the CDR3 region, and retained only CDR3s that were 7 or more amino acids long. The MANAFEST web app was used to identify antigen-specific clonotypes by comparing expansion in peptide wells with expansion in reference cultures. To be called positive, a clone needed expansion at FDR<0.05 compared with the reference and with all other wells, an odds ratio greater than 5, and a frequency greater than 0.1% in two replicate wells. A clonotype was called cross-reactive if it was significantly expanded both in SARS-CoV-2 spike wells and in at least one common cold coronavirus spike condition. Levenshtein distance calculated with the stringdist R package was used to assess CDR3 similarity, and unrooted trees were constructed with ape in R 3.6.1. Held by TCRdb, this immuneACCESS table contains in-frame sequences only and omits some clones. Under half of the omission traces to an unresolved V gene where checked; the cause of the rest is unknown. Clone size and the V and J calls come from that table; the DNA yielded D and trimming. The sample table records around 50,000 clones; 65% to 75% of these occur just once. The ten biggest clones cover 5.4% of the sample.

After approximately eleven days of culture, CD4+ T cells were isolated with the EasySep CD4+ T cell isolation kit. PCR-confirmed SARS-CoV-2 infection had occurred in convalescent patients between March and December 2020, before the Alpha, Beta and Delta variants emerged in the United States. Two doses of either the BNT162b2 or the mRNA-1273 mRNA SARS-CoV-2 vaccine were administered to participants. On days 3 and 7, half of the culture medium was replaced with fresh IL-2-containing medium. Unless noted otherwise, every peptide stimulation condition was grown in triplicate wells. PBMC were separated from whole blood using Ficoll-Paque Plus gradient centrifugation and were then either cryopreserved at -140C or used fresh. Genomic DNA was extracted from cultured CD4+ T cells with the QIAamp micro DNA kit.

The sequencing here drew on CD4+ T cells from PBMCs cultured without peptide, taken after COVID-19 vaccination. The TCR comes from a human donor who had a prior SARS-CoV-2 infection. The sequence is built from TRBV5-4 and TRBJ2-3; the D call is tentative, TRBD1 or TRBD2, as each matches 7 bases. Here is the DNA: TGTGCCAGCAATCAGGGGGGGACAGATACGCAGTATTTT. It specifies CASNQGGTDTQYF.